The sequence of this T cell receptor beta chain was determined in a study of human T cells and chemical hapten exposure. Study results and limitations: Expanded TCRs showed more large CDR3 clusters than pre-sensitization or healthy control sets.

The length of the CDR3 is 16 residues. V lost 2 bases and J 4 bases, leaving 14 bases between the germline ends. Germline CDR1 MNHEY, CDR2 SVGEGT. Regarding time point: pre-sensitization, week 0. This sample's treatment: therapeutic diphenylcyclopropenone sensitization with weekly scalp DPC. Investigators collected blood before applying each patch test. Blood, whole and unfractionated, served as the source for total RNA extraction. This clonotype occurred a few times. What it binds is not known. In TCRdb, the RACE reads were re-called with MiXCR into one record per CDR3 protein. The repertoire consists of about 250,000 distinct CDR3 sequences, with around 7% occurring once and the leading ten covering roughly 1.2%.

The chain couples TRBV6-2 or TRBV6-3 to TRBJ2-2; tentative D call: TRBD1 (6 bases). Sample: whole blood, taken in connection with sensitization to the hapten diphenylcyclopropenone (DPC). The TCR comes from a man aged 18 to 29 with alopecia areata. Some clones in this sample may be carry-over from other donors' samples. DNA of the CDR3: TGTGCCAGCAGTTACCCAGGGGCTATGGTCACCGGGGAGCTGTTTTTT. It codes for CASSYPGAMVTGELFF.